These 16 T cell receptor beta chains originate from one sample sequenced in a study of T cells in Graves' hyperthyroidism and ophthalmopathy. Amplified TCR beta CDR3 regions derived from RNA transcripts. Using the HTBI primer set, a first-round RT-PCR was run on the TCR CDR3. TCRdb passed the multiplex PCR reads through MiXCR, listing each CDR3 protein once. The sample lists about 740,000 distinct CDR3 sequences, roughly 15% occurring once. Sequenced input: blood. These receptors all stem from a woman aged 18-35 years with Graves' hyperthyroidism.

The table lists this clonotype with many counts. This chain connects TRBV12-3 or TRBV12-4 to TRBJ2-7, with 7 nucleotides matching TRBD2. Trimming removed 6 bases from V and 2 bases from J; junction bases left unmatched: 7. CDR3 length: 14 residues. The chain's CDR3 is CASRRAGRAYEQYF. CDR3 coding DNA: TGTGCCAGCAGGAGGGCAGGGAGGGCCTACGAGCAGTACTTC.

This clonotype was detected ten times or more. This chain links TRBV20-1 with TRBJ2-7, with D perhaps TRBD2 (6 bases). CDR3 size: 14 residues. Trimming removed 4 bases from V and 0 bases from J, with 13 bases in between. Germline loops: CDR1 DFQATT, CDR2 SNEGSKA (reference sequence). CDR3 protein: CSANGRDSSYEQYF. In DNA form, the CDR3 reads TGCAGTGCTAACGGTAGGGACTCCTCCTACGAGCAGTACTTC.

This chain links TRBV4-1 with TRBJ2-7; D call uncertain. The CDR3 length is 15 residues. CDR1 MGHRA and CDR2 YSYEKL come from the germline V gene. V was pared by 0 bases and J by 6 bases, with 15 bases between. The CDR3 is CASSQEARTLREQYF. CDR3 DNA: TGCGCCAGCAGCCAAGAGGCTAGAACTTTGCGCGAGCAGTACTTC.

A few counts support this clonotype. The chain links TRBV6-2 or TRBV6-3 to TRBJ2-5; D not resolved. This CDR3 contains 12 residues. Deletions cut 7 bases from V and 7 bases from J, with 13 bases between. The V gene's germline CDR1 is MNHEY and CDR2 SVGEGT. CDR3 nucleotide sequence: TGTGCCAGCACCGTCGACCCCAGGACCCAGTACTTC. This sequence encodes CASTVDPRTQYF.

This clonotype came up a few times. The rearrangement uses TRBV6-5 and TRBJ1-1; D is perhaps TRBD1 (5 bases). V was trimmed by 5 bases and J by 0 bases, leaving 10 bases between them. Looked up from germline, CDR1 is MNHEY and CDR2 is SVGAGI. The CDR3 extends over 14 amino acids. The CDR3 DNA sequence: TGTGCCAGCAGTCGACGGGGGGTGAACACTGAAGCTTTCTTT. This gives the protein CASSRRGVNTEAFF.

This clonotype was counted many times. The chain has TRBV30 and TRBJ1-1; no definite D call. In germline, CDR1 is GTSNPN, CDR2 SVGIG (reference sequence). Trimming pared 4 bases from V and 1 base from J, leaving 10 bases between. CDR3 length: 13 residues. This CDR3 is CAWTSLGNTEAFF. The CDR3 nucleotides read TGTGCCTGGACCTCTCTGGGGAACACTGAAGCTTTCTTT.

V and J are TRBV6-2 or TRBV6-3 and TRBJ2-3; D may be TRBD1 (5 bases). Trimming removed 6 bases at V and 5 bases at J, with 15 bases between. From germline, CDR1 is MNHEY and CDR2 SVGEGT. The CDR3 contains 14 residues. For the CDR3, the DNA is TGTGCCAGCAGCCCCGGTGGGGCTCTAGATACGCAGTATTTT. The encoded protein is CASSPGGALDTQYF.

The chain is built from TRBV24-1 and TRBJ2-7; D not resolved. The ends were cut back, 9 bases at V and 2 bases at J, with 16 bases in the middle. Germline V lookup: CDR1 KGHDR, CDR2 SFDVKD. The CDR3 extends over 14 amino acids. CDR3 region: CATAATATTYEQYF. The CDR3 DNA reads TGTGCCACCGCCGCCACAGCGACGACCTACGAGCAGTACTTC.

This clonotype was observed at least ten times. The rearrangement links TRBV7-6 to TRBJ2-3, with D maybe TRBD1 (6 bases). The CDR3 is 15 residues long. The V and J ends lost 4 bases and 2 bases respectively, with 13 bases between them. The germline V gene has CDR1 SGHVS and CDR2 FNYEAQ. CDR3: CASSSEDSYTDTQYF. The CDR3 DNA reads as TGTGCCAGCAGCTCAGAGGACAGCTACACAGATACGCAGTATTTT.

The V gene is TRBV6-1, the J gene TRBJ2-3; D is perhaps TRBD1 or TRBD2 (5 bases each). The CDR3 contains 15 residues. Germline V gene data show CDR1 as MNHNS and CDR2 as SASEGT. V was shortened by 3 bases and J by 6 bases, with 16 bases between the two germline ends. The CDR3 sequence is CASSEGDRRVDTQYF. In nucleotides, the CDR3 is TGTGCCAGCAGTGAGGGGGACCGACGCGTGGATACGCAGTATTTT.

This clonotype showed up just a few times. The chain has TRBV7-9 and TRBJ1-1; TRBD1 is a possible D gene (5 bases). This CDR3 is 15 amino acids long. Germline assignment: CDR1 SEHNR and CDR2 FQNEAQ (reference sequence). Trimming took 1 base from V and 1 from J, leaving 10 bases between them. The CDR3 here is CASSLDYRPNTEAFF. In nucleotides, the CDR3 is TGTGCCAGCAGCTTAGACTACAGGCCGAACACTGAAGCTTTCTTT.

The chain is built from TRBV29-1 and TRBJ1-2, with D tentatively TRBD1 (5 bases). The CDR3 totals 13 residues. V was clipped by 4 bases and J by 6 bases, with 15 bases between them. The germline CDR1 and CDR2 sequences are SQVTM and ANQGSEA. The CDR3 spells CSVAEGLGDGYTF. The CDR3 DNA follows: TGCAGCGTTGCGGAGGGGCTTGGTGATGGCTACACCTTC.

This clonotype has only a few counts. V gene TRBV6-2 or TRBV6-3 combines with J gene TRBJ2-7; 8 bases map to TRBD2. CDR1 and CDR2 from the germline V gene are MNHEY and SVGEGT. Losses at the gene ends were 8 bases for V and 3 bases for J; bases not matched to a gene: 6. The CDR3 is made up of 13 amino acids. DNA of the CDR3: TGTGCCAGCCACGAAGCGGGAGTCTACGAGCAGTACTTC. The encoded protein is CASHEAGVYEQYF.

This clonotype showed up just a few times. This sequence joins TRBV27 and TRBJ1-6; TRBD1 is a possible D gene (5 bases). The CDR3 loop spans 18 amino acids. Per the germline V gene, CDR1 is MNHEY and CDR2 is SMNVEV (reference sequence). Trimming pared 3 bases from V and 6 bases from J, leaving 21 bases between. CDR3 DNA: TGTGCCAGCAGTTTTTCCTCCCCGGGACGTAAGACTAATTCACCCCTCCACTTT. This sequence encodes CASSFSSPGRKTNSPLHF.

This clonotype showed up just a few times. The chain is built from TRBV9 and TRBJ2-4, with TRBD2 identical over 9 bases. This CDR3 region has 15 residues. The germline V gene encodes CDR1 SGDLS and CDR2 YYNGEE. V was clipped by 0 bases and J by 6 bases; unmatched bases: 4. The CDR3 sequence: CASSVAGAGGNIQYF. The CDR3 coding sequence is TGTGCCAGCAGCGTAGCTGGAGCGGGGGGAAACATTCAGTACTTC. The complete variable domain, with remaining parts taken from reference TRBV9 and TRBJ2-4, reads DSGVTQTPKHLITATGQRVTLRCSPRSGDLSVYWYQQSLDQGLQFLIQYYNGEERAKGNILERFSAQQFPDLHSELNLSSLELGDSALYFCASSVAGAGGNIQYFGAGTRLSVL.

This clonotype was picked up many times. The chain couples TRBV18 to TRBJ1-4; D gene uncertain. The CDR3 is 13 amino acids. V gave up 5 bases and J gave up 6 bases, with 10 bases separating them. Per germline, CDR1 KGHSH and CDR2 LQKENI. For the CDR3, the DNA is TGTGCCAGCTCAACCATGGGAGATGAAAAACTGTTTTTT. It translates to CASSTMGDEKLFF.